This T cell receptor (beta chain) stems from a study of beta chain features in type 1 diabetes. Study observations and caveats: It was among patients, rather than healthy donors, that naive, central memory and Treg TCRB repertoires appeared more similar. Moderate yet significant TCRB CDR3 shortening was seen in Type 1 diabetes patients in all four CD4+ subsets.

This clone was detected a few times. Its antigen remains unknown. The J segment lost 7 bases and the V segment lost 3 bases, leaving 7 bases of the junction unmatched. This CDR3 is built from 15 residues. Since all of the isolated RNA was reverse transcribed, expressed TCRB transcripts were what got sequenced. Sequencing of naive, central memory and regulatory T cell samples gave an average of around 3.5 million reads. Here immunoSEQ multiplex PCR was the method, and the copy in TCRdb shows in-frame clones only, minus some. The sample holds approximately 200,000 clones, over 8.5% seen once. The receptor was derived from a woman younger than 30 in good health. The chain is built from TRBV23-1 and TRBJ1-5; 9 nucleotides agree with TRBD1. TRBV23-1 is treated as an ORF (open reading frame) with a function not yet certain. The sample comprised naive CD4+ T cells from blood. The CDR3 region is CASSQGTGREQPQHF. As DNA, the CDR3 is TGCGCCAGCAGTCAGGGGACAGGGAGGGAGCAGCCCCAGCATTTT.